The 7 T cell receptor beta chains below come from one sample, sequenced in a study of monozygotic twins with inflammatory bowel disease. TCRdb reanalyzed the 5' RACE reads, giving one entry per CDR3 protein sequence and no DNA. The sample has approximately 200,000 distinct CDR3 sequences. The sample consisted of blood. The receptors shown here come from a human donor with ulcerative colitis or Crohn's disease, or a healthy co-twin of an affected twin (not recorded which).

This chain connects TRBV28 to TRBJ2-1; no DNA is available, so the TRBD2 call from TCRdb remains unchecked. The germline CDR1 and CDR2 sequences are MDHEN and SYDVKM. The CDR3 consists of 16 residues. The CDR3 spells CASSPVPRPAGLEQFF.

The chain links TRBV27 to TRBJ2-7; the TCRdb D gene call, TRBD1, has no DNA to confirm it. CDR1 is MNHEY and CDR2 is SMNVEV in the germline V gene (reference sequence). CDR3 length equals 15 residues. The CDR3 protein is CASSFDRGGIDEQYF.

The chain has TRBV5-1 and TRBJ2-7. Germline V gene data show CDR1 as SGHRS and CDR2 as YFSETQ. The CDR3 spans 14 residues. CDR3 amino acids: CASSLDFGTYEQYF.

The chain recombines TRBV20-1 with TRBJ1-4; TCRdb indicates TRBD1, and absent DNA this call remains unverified. There are 13 residues in the CDR3. Germline CDR1 reads DFQATT; CDR2 reads SNEGSKA (reference sequence). The CDR3 region is CSAPGQTGEKLFF.

The CDR3 loop reads CASSSRSRPEDYEQYF. The chain has TRBV3-1 and TRBJ2-7; as DNA is missing, the TRBD1 call by TCRdb cannot be tested. The germline V gene encodes CDR1 LGHDT and CDR2 YNNKEL (reference sequence). The CDR3 sequence is 16 residues long.

The J gene is TRBJ2-3, the V gene TRBV19; lacking DNA, the TRBD2 call made by TCRdb goes unchecked. This CDR3 has 17 residues. Germline V CDR1 and CDR2: LNHDA, SQIVND (reference sequence). CDR3 sequence: CASSIISGGPSTDTQYF.

The V and J genes are TRBV3-1 and TRBJ1-5. This CDR3 has 15 residues. The germline CDR1 and CDR2 sequences are LGHDT and YNNKEL (reference sequence). The CDR3 protein is CASSQDGWGNQPQHF.